This T cell receptor beta chain comes out of a study of CD8 T cells in Susac syndrome. FACS was used to enrich TEMRA cells, whereas the CD8+ and CD4+ T cells were obtained by negative isolation. CDR3 length: 13 residues. Germline V gene sequence: CDR1 SGHRS, CDR2 YFSETQ. V dropped 4 bases and J dropped 0 bases, with 7 bases sitting between them. Reverse transcription of roughly 0.45 to 1 ug RNA used random hexamers. Amplification of the TCR beta CDR3 was carried out by immunoSEQ multiplex PCR, which spanned a total of 54 Vbeta and 13 Jbeta segments. MiXCR, applied by TCRdb to the immunoSEQ multiplex PCR reads, yields one record per CDR3 protein. The data hold approximately 150,000 distinct CDR3 sequences, with approximately 95% observed a single time.

The specimen was CD4+ T cells from PBMCs. The rearrangement links TRBV5-1 to TRBJ1-1; no clear D gene. This clonotype was sampled from a human donor in good health. The CDR3 DNA is TGCGCCAGCAGCGTGCAGGTGAACACTGAAGCTTTCTTT. The encoded protein is CASSVQVNTEAFF.